The source of this TCR beta chain is a study of radiotherapy plus CTLA-4 blockade in lung cancer. As for the study in general: An objective response was seen in under 20% of patients, and disease control in less than 40%.

Chemo-refractory metastatic non-small-cell lung cancer patients underwent focal radiation alongside CTLA-4 blockade with ipilimumab. The sample holds a few counts of this clone. Antigen specificity is unknown. The CDR3 is 15 residues long. CDR1 SGHTA and CDR2 FQGTGA come from the germline V gene. The V end was cut by 2 bases, the J end by 2 bases, with 10 bases between. The study's findings and limits: The best prediction of response reportedly came from early blood T cell clone dynamics, with interferon-beta.

Measured with immunoSEQ multiplex PCR; TCRdb has only the in-frame clones, and not every one. Of around 110,000 clones in the sample, 81% were seen once. Here the sequenced sample was peripheral blood, taken from a patient treated with radiotherapy plus ipilimumab. The clonotype comes from a human donor with non-small cell lung cancer that progressed on radiotherapy plus ipilimumab. Some clones in this sample may be carry-over from other donors' samples. This chain links TRBV7-3 with TRBJ1-3; weak D call: TRBD1 (6 bases). CDR3 residues: CASSLVGTPGNTIYF. Here the CDR3 DNA reads TGTGCCAGCAGCTTAGTTGGGACACCTGGAAACACCATATATTTT.